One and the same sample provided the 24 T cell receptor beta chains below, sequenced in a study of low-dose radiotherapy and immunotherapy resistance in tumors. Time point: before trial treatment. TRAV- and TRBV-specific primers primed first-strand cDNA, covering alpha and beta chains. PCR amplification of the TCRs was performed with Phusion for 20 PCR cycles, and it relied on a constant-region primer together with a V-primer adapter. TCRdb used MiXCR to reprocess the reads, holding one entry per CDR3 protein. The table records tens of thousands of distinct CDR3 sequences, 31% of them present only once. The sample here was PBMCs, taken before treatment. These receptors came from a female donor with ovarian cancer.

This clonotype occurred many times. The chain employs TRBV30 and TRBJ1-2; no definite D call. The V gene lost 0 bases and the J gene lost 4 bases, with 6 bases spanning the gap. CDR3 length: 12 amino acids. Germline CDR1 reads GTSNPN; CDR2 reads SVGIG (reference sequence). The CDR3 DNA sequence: TGTGCCTGGAGTGTCGATCTCTATGGCTACACCTTC. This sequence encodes CAWSVDLYGYTF.

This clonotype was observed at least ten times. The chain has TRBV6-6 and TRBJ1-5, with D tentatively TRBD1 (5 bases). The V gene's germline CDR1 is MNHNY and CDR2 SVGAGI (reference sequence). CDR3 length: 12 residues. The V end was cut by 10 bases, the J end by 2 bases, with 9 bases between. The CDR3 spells CATDSGNQPQHF. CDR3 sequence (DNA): TGTGCCACCGACAGTGGCAATCAGCCCCAGCATTTT.

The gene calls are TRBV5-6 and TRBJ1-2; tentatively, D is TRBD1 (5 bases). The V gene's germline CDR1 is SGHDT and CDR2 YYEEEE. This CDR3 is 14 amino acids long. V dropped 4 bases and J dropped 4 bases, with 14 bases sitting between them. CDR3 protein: CASSDSTPGYGYTF. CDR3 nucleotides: TGTGCCAGCAGCGACAGCACCCCGGGCTATGGCTACACCTTC.

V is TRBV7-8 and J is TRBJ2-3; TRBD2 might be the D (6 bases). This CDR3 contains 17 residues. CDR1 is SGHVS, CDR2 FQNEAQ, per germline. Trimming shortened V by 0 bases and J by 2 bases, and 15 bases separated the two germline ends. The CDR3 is CASSLATRLVLTDTQYF. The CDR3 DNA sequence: TGTGCCAGCAGCTTAGCTACGAGACTAGTGCTCACAGATACGCAGTATTTT. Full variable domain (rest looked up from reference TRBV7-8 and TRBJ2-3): GAGVSQSPRYKVAKRGQDVALRCDPISGHVSLFWYQQALGQGPEFLTYFQNEAQLDKSGLPSDRFFAERPEGSVSTLKIQRTQQEDSAVYLCASSLATRLVLTDTQYFGPGTRLTVL.

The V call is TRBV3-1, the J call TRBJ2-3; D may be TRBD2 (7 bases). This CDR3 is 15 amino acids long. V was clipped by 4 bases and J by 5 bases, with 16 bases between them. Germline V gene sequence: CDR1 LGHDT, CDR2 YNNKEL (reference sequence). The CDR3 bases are TGTGCCAGCAGCCGGGGGGGGGCTAGCGGAGATACGCAGTATTTT. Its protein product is CASSRGGASGDTQYF.

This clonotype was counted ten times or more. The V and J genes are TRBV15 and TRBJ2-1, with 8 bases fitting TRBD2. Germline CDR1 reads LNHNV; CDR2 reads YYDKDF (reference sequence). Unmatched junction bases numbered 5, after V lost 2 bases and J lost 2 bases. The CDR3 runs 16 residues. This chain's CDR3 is CATSRWAGGTYNEQFF. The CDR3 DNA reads TGTGCCACCAGCAGATGGGCGGGGGGCACCTACAATGAGCAGTTCTTC.

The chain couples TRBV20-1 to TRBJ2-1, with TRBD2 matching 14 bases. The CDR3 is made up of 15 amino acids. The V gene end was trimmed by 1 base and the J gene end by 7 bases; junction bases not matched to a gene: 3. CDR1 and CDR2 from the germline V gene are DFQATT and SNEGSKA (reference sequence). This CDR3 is CSARGLAGGGNEQFF. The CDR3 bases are TGCAGTGCTAGAGGACTAGCGGGAGGGGGGAATGAGCAGTTCTTC.

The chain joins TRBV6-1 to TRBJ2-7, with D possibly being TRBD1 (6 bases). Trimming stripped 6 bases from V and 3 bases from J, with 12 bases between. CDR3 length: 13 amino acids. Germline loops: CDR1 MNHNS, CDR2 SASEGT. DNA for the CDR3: TGTGCCAGCAGCCCAACCAGGGGCTACGAGCAGTACTTC. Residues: CASSPTRGYEQYF.

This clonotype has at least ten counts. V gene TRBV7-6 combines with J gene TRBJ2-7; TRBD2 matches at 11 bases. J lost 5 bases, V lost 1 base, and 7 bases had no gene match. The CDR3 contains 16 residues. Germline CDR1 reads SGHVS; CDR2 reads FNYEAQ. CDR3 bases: TGTGCCAGCAGCTTAGGTGTACCGGGACTAGCGGACGAGCAGTACTTC. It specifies CASSLGVPGLADEQYF.

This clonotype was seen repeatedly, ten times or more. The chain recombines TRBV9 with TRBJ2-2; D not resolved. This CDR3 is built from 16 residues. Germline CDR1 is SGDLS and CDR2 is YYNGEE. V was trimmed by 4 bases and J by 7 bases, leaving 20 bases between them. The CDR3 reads CASSPPVVARVGELFF. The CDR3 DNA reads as TGTGCCAGCAGCCCCCCGGTGGTAGCAAGGGTCGGGGAGCTGTTTTTT.

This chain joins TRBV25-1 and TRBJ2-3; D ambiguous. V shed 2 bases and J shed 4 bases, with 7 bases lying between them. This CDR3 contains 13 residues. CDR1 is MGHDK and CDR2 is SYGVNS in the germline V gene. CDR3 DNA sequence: TGTGCCAGCAGTGAACTGCAGGCAGATACGCAGTATTTT. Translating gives CASSELQADTQYF.

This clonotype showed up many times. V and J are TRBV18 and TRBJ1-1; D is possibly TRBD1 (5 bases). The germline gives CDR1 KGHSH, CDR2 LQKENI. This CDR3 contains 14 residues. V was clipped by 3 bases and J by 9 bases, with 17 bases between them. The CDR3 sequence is CASSPDRIDSKAFF. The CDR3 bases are TGTGCCAGCTCACCCGACAGAATTGACAGTAAAGCTTTCTTT.

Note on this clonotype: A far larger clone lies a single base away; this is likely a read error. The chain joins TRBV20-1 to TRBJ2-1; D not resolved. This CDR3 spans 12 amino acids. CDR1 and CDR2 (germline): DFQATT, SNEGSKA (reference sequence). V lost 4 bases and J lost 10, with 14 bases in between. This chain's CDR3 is CSANKGRNEQFF. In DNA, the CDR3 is TGCAGTGCTAATAAGGGAAGGAACGAGCAGTTCTTC.

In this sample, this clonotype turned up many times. The CDR3 reads CSAPGDSGLAKNIQYF. CDR3 nucleotides: TGCAGTGCTCCAGGCGACAGCGGTTTAGCCAAAAACATTCAGTACTTC. The genes are TRBV20-1 and TRBJ2-4, with D perhaps being TRBD1 or TRBD2 (5 bases each). This CDR3 spans 16 amino acids. Deletions cut 5 bases from V and 0 bases from J, with 17 bases between. CDR1 and CDR2 (germline): DFQATT, SNEGSKA (reference sequence).

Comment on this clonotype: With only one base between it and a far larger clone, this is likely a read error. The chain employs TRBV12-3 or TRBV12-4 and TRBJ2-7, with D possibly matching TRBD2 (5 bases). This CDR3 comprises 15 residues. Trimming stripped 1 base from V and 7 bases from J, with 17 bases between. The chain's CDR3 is CASSLGTGTYNEQYF. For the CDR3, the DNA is TGTGCCAGCAGTTTAGGCACGGGAACCTACAATGAGCAGTACTTC.

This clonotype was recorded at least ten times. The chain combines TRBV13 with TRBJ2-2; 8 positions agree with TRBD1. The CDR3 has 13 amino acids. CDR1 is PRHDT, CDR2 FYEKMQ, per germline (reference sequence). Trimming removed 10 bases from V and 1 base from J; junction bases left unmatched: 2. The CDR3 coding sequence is TGTGCCACCGGGACAGGGAACACCGGGGAGCTGTTTTTT. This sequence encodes CATGTGNTGELFF.

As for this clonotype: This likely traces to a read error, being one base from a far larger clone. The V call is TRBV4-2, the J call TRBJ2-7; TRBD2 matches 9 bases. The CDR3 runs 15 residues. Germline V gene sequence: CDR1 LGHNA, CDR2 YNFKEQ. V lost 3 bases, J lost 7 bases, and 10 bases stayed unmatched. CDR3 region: CASSQREGFYNEQYF. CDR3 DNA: TGTGCCAGCAGCCAGCGGGAGGGGTTTTACAATGAGCAGTACTTC.

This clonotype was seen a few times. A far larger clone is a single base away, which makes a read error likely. DNA of the CDR3: TGTGCCAGCAGCTTACGACTAGCGGTTTACAATGAGCAGTACTTC. Its protein is CASSLRLAVYNEQYF. This chain uses TRBV5-6 with TRBJ2-7; 9 bases agree with TRBD2. The CDR3 spans 15 residues. The V gene's germline CDR1 is SGHDT and CDR2 YYEEEE. V lost 2 bases to trimming and J lost 7 bases; unmatched junction nucleotides: 10.

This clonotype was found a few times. The DNA of the CDR3 is TGTGCCAGCAGTTTAGGGCTCACGAGGGTCTATGGCTACACCTTC. Translation gives CASSLGLTRVYGYTF. The chain uses TRBV28 and TRBJ1-2; D unresolved. The CDR3 spans 15 residues. Trimming took 2 bases from V and 4 from J, leaving 14 bases between them. CDR1 MDHEN and CDR2 SYDVKM come from the germline V gene.

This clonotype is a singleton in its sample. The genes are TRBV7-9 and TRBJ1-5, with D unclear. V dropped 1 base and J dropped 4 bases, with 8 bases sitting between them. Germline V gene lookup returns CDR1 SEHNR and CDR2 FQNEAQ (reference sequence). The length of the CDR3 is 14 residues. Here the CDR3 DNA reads TGTGCCAGCAGCTTAGGGCCGGGAAATCAGCCCCAGCATTTT. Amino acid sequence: CASSLGPGNQPQHF.

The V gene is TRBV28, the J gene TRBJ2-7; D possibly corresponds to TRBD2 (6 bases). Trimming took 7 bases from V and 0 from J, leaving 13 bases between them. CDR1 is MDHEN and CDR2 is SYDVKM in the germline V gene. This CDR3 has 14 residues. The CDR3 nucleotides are TGTGCCAGCACCTCGCGGAGGGGCTCCTACGAGCAGTACTTC. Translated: CASTSRRGSYEQYF.

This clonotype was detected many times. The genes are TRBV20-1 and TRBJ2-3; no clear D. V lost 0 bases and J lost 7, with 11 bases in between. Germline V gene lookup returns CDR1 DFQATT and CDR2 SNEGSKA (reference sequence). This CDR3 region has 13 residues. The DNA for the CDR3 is TGCAGTGCTAGAGATTTCCCCACTTATACGCAGTATTTT. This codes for CSARDFPTYTQYF.

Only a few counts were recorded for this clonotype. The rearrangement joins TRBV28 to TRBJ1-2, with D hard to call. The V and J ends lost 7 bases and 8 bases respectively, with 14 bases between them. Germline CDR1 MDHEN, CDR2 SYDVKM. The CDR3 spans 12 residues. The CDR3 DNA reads TGTGCCAGCAAACGGACCCCTGGGGGCTACACCTTC. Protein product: CASKRTPGGYTF.

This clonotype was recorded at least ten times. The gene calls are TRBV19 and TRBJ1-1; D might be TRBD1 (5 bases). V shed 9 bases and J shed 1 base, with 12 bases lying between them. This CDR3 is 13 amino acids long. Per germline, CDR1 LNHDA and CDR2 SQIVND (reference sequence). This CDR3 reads CASHERGNTEAFF. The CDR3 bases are TGTGCCAGCCACGAGAGGGGGAACACTGAAGCTTTCTTT.